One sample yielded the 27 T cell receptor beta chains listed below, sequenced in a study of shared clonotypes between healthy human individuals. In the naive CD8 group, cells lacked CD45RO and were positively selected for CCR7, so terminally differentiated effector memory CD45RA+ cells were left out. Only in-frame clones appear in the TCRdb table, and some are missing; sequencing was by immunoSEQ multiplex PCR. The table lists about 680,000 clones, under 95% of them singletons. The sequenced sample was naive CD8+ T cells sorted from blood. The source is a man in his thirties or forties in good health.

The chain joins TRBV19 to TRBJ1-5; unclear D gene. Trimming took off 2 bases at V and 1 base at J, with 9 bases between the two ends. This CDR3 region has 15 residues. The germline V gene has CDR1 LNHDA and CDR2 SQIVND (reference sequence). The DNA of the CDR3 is TGTGCCAGTAGTATAAGAGGTACCAGCAATCAGCCCCAGCATTTT. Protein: CASSIRGTSNQPQHF.

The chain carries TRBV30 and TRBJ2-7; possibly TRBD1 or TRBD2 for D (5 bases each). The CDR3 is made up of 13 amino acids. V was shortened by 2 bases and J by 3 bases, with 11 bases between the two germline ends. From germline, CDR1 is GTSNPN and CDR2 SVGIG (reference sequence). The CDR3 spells CAWSLGTDYEQYF. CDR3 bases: TGTGCCTGGAGTCTTGGGACGGACTACGAGCAGTACTTC.

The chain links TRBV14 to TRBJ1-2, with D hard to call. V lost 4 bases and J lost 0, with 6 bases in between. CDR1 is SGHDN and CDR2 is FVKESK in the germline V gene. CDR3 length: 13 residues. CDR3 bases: TGTGCCAGCAGCCGAGTCGCTAACTATGGCTACACCTTC. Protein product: CASSRVANYGYTF.

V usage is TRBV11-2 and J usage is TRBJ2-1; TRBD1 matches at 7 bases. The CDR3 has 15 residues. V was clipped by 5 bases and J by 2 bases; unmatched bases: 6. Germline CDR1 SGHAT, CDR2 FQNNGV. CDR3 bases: TGTGCCAGCAGCCAACAGGGGATCGCCTACAATGAGCAGTTCTTC. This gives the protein CASSQQGIAYNEQFF.

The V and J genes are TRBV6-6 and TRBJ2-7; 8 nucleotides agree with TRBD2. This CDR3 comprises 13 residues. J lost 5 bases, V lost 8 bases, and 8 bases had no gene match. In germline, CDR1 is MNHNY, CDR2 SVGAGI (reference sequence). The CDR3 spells CASGERERDEQYF. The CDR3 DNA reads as TGTGCCAGCGGAGAGCGGGAGAGAGACGAGCAGTACTTC.

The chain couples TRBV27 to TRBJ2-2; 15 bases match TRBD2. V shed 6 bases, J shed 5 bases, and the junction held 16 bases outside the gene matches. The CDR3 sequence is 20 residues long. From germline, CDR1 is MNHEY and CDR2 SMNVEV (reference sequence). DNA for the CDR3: TGTGCCAGCAGCCTGAGGATTCCGGGACTAGCGGGAGGACGGACCGGGGAGCTGTTTTTT. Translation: CASSLRIPGLAGGRTGELFF.

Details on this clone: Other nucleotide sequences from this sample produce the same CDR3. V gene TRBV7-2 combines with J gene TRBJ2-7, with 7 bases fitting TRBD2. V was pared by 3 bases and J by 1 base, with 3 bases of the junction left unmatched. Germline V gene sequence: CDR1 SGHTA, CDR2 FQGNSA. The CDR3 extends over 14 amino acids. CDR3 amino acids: CASSLASGSYEQYF. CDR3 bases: TGTGCCAGCAGCTTGGCTAGCGGTTCCTACGAGCAGTACTTC.

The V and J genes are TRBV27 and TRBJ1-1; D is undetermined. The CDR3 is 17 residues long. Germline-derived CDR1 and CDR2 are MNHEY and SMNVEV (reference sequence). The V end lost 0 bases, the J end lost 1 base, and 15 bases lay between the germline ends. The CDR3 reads CASSLSVPANPNTEAFF. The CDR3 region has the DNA TGTGCCAGCAGTTTATCGGTCCCAGCCAACCCGAACACTGAAGCTTTCTTT.

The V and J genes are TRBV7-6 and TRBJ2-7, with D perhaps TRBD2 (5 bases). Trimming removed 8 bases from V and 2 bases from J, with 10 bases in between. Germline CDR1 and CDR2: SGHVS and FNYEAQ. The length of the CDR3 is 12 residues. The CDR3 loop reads CASGPGTYEQYF. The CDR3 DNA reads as TGTGCCAGCGGACCCGGGACCTACGAGCAGTACTTC. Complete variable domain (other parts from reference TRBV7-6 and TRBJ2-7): GAGVSQSPRYKVTKRGQDVALRCDPISGHVSLYWYRQALGQGPEFLTYFNYEAQQDKSGLPNDRFSAERPEGSISTLTIQRTEQRDSAMYRCASGPGTYEQYFGPGTRLTVT.

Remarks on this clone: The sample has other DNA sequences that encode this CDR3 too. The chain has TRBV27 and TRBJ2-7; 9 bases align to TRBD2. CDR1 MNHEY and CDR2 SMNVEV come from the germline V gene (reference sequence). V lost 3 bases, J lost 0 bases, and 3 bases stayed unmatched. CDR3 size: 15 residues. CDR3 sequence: CASSLSAGGSYEQYF. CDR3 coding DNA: TGTGCCAGCAGTTTGTCAGCGGGAGGCTCCTACGAGCAGTACTTC.

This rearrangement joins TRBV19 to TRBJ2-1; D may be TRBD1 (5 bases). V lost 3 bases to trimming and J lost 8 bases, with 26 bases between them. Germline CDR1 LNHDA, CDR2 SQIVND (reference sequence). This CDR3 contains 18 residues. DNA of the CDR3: TGTGCCAGTAGTATCGGTATATCTTCCAGGGAAGCAGGCGATGAGCAGTTCTTC. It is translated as CASSIGISSREAGDEQFF.

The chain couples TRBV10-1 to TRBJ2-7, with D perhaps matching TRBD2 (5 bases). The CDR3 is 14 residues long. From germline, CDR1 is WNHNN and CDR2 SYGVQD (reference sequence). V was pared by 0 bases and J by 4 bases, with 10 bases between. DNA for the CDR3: TGCGCCAGCAGTGAGTCGGTAACGGGATACGAGCAGTACTTC. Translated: CASSESVTGYEQYF.

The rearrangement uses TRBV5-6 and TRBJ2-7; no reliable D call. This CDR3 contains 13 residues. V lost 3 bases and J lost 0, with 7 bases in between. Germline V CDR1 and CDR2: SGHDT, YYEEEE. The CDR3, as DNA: TGTGCCAGCAGCTACCAAAGCTCCTACGAGCAGTACTTC. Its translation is CASSYQSSYEQYF.

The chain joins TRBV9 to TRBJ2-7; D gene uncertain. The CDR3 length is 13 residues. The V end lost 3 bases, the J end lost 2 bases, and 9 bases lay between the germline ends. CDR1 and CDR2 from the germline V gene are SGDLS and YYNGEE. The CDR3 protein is CASSGPPTYEQYF. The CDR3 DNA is TGTGCCAGCAGCGGACCGCCAACCTACGAGCAGTACTTC. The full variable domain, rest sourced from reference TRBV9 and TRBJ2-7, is DSGVTQTPKHLITATGQRVTLRCSPRSGDLSVYWYQQSLDQGLQFLIQYYNGEERAKGNILERFSAQQFPDLHSELNLSSLELGDSALYFCASSGPPTYEQYFGPGTRLTVT.

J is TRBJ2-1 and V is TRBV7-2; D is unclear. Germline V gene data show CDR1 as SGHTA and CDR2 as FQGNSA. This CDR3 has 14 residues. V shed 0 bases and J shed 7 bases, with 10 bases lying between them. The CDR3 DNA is TGTGCCAGCAGCTTAGCTGGACCGACGAATGAGCAGTTCTTC. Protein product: CASSLAGPTNEQFF.

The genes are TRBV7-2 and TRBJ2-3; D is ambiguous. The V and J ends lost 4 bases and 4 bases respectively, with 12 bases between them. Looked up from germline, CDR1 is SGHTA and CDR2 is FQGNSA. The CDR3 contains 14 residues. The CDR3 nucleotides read TGTGCCAGCAGCTCATTAGGCACTGCAGATACGCAGTATTTT. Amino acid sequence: CASSSLGTADTQYF.

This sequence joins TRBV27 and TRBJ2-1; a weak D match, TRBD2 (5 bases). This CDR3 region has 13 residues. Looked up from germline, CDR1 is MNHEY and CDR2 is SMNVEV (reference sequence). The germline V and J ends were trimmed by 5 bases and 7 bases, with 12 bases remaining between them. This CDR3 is CASSITRSNEQFF. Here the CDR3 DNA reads TGTGCCAGCAGTATAACTAGATCTAATGAGCAGTTCTTC.

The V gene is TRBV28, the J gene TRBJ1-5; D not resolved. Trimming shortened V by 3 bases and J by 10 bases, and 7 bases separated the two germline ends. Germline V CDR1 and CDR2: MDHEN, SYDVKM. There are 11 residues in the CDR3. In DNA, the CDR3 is TGTGCCAGCAGTTTCCCTGCCCCCCAGCATTTT. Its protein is CASSFPAPQHF.

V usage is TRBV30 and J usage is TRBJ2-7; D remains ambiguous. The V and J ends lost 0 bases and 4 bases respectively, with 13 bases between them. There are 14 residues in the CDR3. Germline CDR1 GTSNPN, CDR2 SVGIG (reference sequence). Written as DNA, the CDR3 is TGTGCCTGGAGTGTAGGGCACAAACCTTACGAGCAGTACTTC. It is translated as CAWSVGHKPYEQYF.

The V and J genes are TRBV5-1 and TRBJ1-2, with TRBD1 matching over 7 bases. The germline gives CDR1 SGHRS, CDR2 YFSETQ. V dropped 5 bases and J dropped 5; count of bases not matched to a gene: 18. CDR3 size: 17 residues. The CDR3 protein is CASRTGVSDRNSYGYTF. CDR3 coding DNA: TGCGCCAGCAGAACAGGGGTGTCGGACAGGAACTCATATGGCTACACCTTC. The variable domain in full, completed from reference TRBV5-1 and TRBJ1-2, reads KAGVTQTPRYLIKTRGQQVTLSCSPISGHRSVSWYQQTPGQGLQFLFEYFSETQRNKGNFPGRFSGRQFSNSRSEMNVSTLELGDSALYLCASRTGVSDRNSYGYTFGSGTRLTVV.

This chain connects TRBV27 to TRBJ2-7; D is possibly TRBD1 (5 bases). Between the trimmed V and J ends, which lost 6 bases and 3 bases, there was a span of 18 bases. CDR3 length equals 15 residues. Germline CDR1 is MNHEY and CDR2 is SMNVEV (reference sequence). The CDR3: CASSPLDSSDYEQYF. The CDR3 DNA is TGTGCCAGCAGCCCCCTTGACAGCAGTGACTACGAGCAGTACTTC.

CDR3 coding DNA: TGTGCCAGCAGCTCCCCGACTAGCGGGCTCTCCTACGAGCAGTACTTC. This sequence encodes CASSSPTSGLSYEQYF. The chain uses TRBV11-3 and TRBJ2-7, with TRBD2 matching over 10 bases. The CDR3 runs to 16 residues. CDR1 is SGHNT, CDR2 YENEEA, per germline. V gave up 4 bases and J gave up 0 bases; unmatched junction bases: 6.

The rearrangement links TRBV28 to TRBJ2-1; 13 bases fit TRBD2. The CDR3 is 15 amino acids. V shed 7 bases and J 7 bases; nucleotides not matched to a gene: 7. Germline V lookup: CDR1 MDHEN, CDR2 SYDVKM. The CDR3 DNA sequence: TGTGCCAGCAACCCGGGACTAGCGGGACCGAATGAGCAGTTCTTC. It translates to CASNPGLAGPNEQFF.

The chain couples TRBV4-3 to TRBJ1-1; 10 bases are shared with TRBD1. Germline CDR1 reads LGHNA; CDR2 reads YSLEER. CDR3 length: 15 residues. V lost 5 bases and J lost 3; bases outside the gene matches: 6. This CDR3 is CASSSWTGGYTEAFF. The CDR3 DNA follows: TGCGCCAGCAGCTCTTGGACAGGGGGGTACACTGAAGCTTTCTTT.

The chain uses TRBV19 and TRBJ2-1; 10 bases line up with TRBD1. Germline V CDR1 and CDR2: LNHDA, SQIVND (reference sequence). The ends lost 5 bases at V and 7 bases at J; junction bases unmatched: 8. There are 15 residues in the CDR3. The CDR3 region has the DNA TGTGCCAGTAGTTTATCGGGACAGGGGCTAAATGAGCAGTTCTTC. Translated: CASSLSGQGLNEQFF.

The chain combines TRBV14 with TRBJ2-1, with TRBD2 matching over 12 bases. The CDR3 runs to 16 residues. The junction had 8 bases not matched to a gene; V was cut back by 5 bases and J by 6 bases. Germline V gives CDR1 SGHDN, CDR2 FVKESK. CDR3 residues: CASSTRPTSGSNEQFF. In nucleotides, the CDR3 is TGTGCCAGCAGCACCCGACCGACTAGCGGGAGCAATGAGCAGTTCTTC.

The CDR3 nucleotides are TGTGCCAGCAGTGTATTTTCACCCCTCCACTTT. Translated, it gives CASSVFSPLHF. V usage is TRBV2 and J usage is TRBJ1-6; D gene ambiguous. Germline values: CDR1 SNHLY, CDR2 FYNNEI. V lost 4 bases, J lost 9 bases, and 4 bases lay in between. The CDR3 totals 11 residues.